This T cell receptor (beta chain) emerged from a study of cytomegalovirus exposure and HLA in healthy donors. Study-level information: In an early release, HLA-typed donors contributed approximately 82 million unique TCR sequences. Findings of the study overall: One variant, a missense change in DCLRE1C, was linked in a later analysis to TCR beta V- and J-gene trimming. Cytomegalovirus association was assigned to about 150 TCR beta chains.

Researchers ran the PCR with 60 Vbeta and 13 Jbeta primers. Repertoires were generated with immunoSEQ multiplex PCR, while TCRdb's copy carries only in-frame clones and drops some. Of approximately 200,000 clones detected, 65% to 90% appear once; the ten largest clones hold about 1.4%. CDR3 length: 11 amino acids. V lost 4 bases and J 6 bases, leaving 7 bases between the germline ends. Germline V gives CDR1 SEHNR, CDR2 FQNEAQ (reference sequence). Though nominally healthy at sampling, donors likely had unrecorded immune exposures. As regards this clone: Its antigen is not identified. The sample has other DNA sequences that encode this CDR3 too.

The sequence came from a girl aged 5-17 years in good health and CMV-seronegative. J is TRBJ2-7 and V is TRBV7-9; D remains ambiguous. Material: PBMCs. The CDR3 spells CASSSSGEQYF. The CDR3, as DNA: TGTGCCAGCAGCTCTTCGGGCGAGCAGTACTTC.